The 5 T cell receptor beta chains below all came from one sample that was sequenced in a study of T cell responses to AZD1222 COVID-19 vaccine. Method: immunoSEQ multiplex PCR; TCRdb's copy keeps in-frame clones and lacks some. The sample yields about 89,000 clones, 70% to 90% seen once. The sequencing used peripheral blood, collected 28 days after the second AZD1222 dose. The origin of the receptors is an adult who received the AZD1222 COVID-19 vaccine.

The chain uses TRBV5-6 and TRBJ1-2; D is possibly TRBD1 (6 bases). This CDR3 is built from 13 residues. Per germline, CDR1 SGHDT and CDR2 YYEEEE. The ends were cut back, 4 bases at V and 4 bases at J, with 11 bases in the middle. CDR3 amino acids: CASSAGTSYGYTF. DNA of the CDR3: TGTGCCAGCAGCGCCGGGACATCCTATGGCTACACCTTC.

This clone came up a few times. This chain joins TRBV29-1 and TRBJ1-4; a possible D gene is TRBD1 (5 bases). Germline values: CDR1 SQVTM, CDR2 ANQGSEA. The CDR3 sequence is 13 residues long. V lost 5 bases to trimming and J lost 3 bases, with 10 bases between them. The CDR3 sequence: CSVRGASNEKLFF. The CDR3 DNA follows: TGCAGCGTTAGAGGGGCTTCTAATGAAAAACTGTTTTTT.

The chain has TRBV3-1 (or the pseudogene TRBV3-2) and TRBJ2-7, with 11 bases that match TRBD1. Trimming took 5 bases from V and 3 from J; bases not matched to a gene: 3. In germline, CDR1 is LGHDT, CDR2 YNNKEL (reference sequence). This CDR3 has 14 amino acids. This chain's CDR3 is CASSFGTGGYEQYF. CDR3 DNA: TGTGCCAGCAGCTTTGGGACAGGGGGCTACGAGCAGTACTTC.

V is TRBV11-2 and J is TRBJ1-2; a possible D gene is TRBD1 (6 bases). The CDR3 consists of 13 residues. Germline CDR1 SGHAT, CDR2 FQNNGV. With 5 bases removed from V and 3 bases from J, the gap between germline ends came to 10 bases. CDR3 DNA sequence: TGTGCCAGCAGCGGACAGCGGGACTATGGCTACACCTTC. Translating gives CASSGQRDYGYTF.

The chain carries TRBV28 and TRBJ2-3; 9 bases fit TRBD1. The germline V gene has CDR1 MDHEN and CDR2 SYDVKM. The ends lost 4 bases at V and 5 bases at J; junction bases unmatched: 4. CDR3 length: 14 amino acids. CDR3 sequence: CASSSQGAVDTQYF. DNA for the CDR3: TGTGCCAGCAGTTCACAGGGGGCCGTAGATACGCAGTATTTT.